This T cell receptor (beta chain) is from a study of human T cells and chemical hapten exposure. The overall study: Sensitization used 2% DPC on around 2 cm by around 2 cm upper inner arm skin. Epicutaneous patch tests delivered 0.01% DPC to the upper back, with evaluation at 6 days.

TCRdb re-called the RACE reads with MiXCR, one entry per CDR3 protein. Among under 450,000 distinct CDR3 sequences listed, around 5% were seen once. Described time point: patch test 1, 2 weeks after DPC sensitization. Treatment described: therapeutic diphenylcyclopropenone sensitization with weekly scalp DPC. The CDR3 sequence is 18 residues long. The V segment lost 0 bases and the J segment 1 base; nucleotides outside the gene matches: 4. Germline loops: CDR1 MNHEY, CDR2 SVGAGI. This clonotype was recorded a few times. Its antigen is as yet unknown. Study-wide results and limits: TCRs at a frequency above 1 in 1000 stayed unchanged with DPC sensitization.

The receptor comes from a woman between 50 and 59 years old with alopecia areata. Some clones in this sample may be carry-over from other donors' samples. The chain employs TRBV6-5 and TRBJ2-3, with 13 bases aligning to TRBD2. The specimen comprised whole blood, sampled in connection with sensitization to the hapten diphenylcyclopropenone (DPC). The CDR3 DNA follows: TGTGCCAGCAGTTACTCGACTAGCGGGGGGAAAGGCACAGATACGCAGTATTTT. It yields the protein CASSYSTSGGKGTDTQYF.